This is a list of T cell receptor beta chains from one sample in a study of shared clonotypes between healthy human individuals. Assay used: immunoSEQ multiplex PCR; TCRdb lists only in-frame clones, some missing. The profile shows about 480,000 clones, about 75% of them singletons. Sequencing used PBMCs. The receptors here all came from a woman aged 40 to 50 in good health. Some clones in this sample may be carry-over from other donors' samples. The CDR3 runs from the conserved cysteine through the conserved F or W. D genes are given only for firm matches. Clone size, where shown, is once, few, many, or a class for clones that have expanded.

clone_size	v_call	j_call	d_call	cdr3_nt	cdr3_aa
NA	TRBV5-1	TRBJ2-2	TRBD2	TGCGCCAGCAGCACCCTACTAGCGGGTGCGAACACCGGGGAGCTGTTTTTT	CASSTLLAGANTGELFF
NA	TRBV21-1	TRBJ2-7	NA	TGTGCCAGCAGCAAAGGGGAGGGAGTGGACTACGAGCAGTACTTC	CASSKGEGVDYEQYF
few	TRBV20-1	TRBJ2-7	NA	TGCAGTGCTAGTGTCAACTACGAGCAGTACTTC	CSASVNYEQYF
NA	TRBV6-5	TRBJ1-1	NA	TGTGCCAGCAGCCTTGACGGGGCCGACACTGAAGCTTTCTTT	CASSLDGADTEAFF
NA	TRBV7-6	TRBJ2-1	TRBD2	TGTGCCAGCAGCTTCGGCGGGAGGGCCGCTGAGCAGTTCTTC	CASSFGGRAAEQFF
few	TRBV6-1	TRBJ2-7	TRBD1	TGTGCCAGCAGTGAATTCGGGACAGGCTCCTACGAGCAGTACTTC	CASSEFGTGSYEQYF
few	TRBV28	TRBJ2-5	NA	TGTGCCAGCAGTTTATTAGGGGTAGGTCAAGAGACCCAGTACTTC	CASSLLGVGQETQYF
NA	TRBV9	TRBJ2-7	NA	TGTGCCAGCAGCGTAGCTTCGGGTCCCGCCCGCGAGCAGTACTTC	CASSVASGPAREQYF
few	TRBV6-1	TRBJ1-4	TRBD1	TGTGCCAGCAGTCCATGGACAGGGACCAACGAAAAACTGTTTTTT	CASSPWTGTNEKLFF
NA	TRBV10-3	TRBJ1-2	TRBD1	TGTGCCATCAGTGGATCCCATACGACAGGGTCGGGCTATGGCTACACCTTC	CAISGSHTTGSGYGYTF
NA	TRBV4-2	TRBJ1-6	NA	TGTGCCAGCAGCCAAGAATCCGCAGGAAGCTCCTATAATTCACCCCTCCACTTT	CASSQESAGSSYNSPLHF
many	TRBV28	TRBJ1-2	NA	TGTGCCAGCAATTCCCGACCCCCGCGCCGCTATGGCTACACCTTC	CASNSRPPRRYGYTF
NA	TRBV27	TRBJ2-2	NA	TGTGCCAGCAGTTCCGGACACTCGAACACCGGGGAGCTGTTTTTT	CASSSGHSNTGELFF
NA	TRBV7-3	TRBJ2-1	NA	TGTGCCAGCAGCCCCGCTAGTTCTGAGCAGTTCTTC	CASSPASSEQFF
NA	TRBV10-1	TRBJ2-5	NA	TGCGCCAGCAGTGAGTCGGCCAGCCAAGAGACCCAGTACTTC	CASSESASQETQYF
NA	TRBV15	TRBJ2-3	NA	TGTGCCACCAGCAGAAGCACAGATACGCAGTATTTT	CATSRSTDTQYF
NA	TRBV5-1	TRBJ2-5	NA	TGCGCCAGCAGCTCTGTCGGAGAGGGGGAGACCCAGTACTTC	CASSSVGEGETQYF
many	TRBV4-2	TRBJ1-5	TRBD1	TGTGCCAGCAGCCAAGTTGGGGACAGTTTTCAGCCCCAGCATTTT	CASSQVGDSFQPQHF
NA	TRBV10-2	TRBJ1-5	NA	TGCGCCAGCAGTGAGGCGGGGTATAGTCATCAGCCCCAGCATTTT	CASSEAGYSHQPQHF
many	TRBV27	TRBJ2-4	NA	TGTGCCAGAGGATTAAGTTCTCGGATTCAGTACTTC	CARGLSSRIQYF
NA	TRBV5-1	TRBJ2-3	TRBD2	TGCGCCAGCAGCTTGGGACTAGCGGGGCTCACAGATACGCAGTATTTT	CASSLGLAGLTDTQYF
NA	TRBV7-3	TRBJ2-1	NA	TGTGCCAGCAGCGCTCCGGGACTCAACAATGAGCAGTTCTTC	CASSAPGLNNEQFF
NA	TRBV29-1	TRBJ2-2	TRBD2	TGCAGCGCCGCCACCGGGACTAGCGACGGGGAGCTGTTTTTT	CSAATGTSDGELFF
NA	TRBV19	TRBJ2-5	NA	TGTGCCAGTAGTACGGGACTGATATACCAAGAGACCCAGTACTTC	CASSTGLIYQETQYF
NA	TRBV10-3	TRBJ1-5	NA	TGTGCCGCACAAGGGGCACGGGGACCGAGTCAGCCCCAGCATTTT	CAAQGARGPSQPQHF
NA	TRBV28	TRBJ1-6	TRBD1	TGTGCCAGCACTACAGGGGTGCAATCACCCCTCCACTTT	CASTTGVQSPLHF
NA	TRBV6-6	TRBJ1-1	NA	TGTGCCATCTCACGGGGGGCCCTCTCGTACAACACTGAAGCTTTCTTT	CAISRGALSYNTEAFF
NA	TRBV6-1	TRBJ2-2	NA	TGTGCCAGCAGTGAAGCGTATAACACCGGGGAGCTGTTTTTT	CASSEAYNTGELFF
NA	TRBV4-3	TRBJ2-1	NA	TGCGCCAGCAGCCAAGACAGCGGCCTTTACAATGAGCAGTTCTTC	CASSQDSGLYNEQFF
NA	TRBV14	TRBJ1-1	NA	TGTGCCAGCAGCCAAGACGGAGGGCGAGGGGGGGACACTGAAGCTTTCTTT	CASSQDGGRGGDTEAFF
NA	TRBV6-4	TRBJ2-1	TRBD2	TGTGCCAGCAGTCTGCAAGCGGGAGTGGGGTACAATGAGCAGTTCTTC	CASSLQAGVGYNEQFF
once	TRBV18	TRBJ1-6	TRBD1	TGTGCCAGCTCACGGCTGACAGGGGAGGGTTCACCCCTCCACTTT	CASSRLTGEGSPLHF
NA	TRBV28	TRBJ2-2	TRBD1	TGTGCCAGCAGTCGACAGGGGACCAACACCGGGGAGCTGTTTTTT	CASSRQGTNTGELFF
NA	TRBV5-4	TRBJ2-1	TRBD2	TGTGCCAGCAGAGACCCGCGGGAGGGCCTGAACAATGAGCAGTTCTTC	CASRDPREGLNNEQFF
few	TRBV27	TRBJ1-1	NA	TGTGCCAGCTACGAACCGGGGATGAACACTGAAGCTTTCTTT	CASYEPGMNTEAFF
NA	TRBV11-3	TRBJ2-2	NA	TGTGCCAGCAGCGTAGGCGCTAGGAGCCGGGAGCTGTTTTTT	CASSVGARSRELFF
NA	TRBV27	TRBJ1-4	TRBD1	TGTGCCAGCAGTTTATTTGGGACAGCGAGGGGGACTAATGAAAAACTGTTTTTT	CASSLFGTARGTNEKLFF
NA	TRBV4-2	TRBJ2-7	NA	TGTGCCAGCAGCCAAGATCTGGCACAGTCCTACGAGCAGTACTTC	CASSQDLAQSYEQYF
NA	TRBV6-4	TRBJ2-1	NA	TGTGCCAGCAGTGACTTTGGCGGAAGCTCCTACAATGAGCAGTTCTTC	CASSDFGGSSYNEQFF
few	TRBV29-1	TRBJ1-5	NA	TGCAGCGTTGAAGATCGGCAGGGACATGAGCCCCAGCATTTT	CSVEDRQGHEPQHF
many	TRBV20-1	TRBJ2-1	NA	TGCAGTGCTATGCCTTACAATGAGCAGTTCTTC	CSAMPYNEQFF
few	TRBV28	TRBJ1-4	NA	TGTGCCAGCAGTTTAAGTAGACCCATGGATGAAAAACTGTTTTTT	CASSLSRPMDEKLFF
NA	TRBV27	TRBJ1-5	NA	TGTGCCAGCAGTTTAGACAGCTCCTATCAGCCCCAGCATTTT	CASSLDSSYQPQHF
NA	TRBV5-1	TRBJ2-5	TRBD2	TGCGCCAGCAGCCTGACTAGCCCCACGGAGACCCAGTACTTC	CASSLTSPTETQYF
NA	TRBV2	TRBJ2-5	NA	TGTGCCAGCCTCCGACTAGAGGAACGAAAAGAGACCCAGTACTTC	CASLRLEERKETQYF
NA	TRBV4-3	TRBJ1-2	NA	TGCGCCAGCAGCCCCGGCCGGTTAAACTATGGCTACACCTTC	CASSPGRLNYGYTF
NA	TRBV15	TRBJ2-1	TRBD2	TGTGCCACCAGCCTTCTGAGGACTAGCGGGGTTGGGCAGTTCTTC	CATSLLRTSGVGQFF
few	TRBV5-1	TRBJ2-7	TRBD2	TGCGCCAGCAGCTTGACTAGCGGGGGACCTTCCTACGAGCAGTACTTC	CASSLTSGGPSYEQYF
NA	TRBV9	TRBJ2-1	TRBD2	TGTGCCAGCAGCGTAGTTCCTAGCGGAGCCATAAGCTCCTACAATGAGCAGTTCTTC	CASSVVPSGAISSYNEQFF
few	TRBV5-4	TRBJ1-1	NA	TGTGCCAGCAGCTTGTTGGGGGACACTGAAGCTTTCTTT	CASSLLGDTEAFF
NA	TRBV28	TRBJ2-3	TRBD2	TGTGCCAGCAGTTCTCAGACTAGCGGGAGCCCAGATACGCAGTATTTT	CASSSQTSGSPDTQYF
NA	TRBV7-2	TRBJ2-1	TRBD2	TGTGCCAGCAGGCGTGGGACTAGCGAATACTACAATGAGCAGTTCTTC	CASRRGTSEYYNEQFF
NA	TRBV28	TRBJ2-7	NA	TGTGCCAGCAGTCCGGTTTCTACCTACGAGCAGTACTTC	CASSPVSTYEQYF
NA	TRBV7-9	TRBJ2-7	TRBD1	TGTGCCAGCAGCTTCTCGGACAGGGGGAAAGACGAGCAGTACTTC	CASSFSDRGKDEQYF
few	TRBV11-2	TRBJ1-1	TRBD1	TGTGCCAGCAGCTTAGAAGGGTGGACAGGGGGCCACACTGAAGCTTTCTTT	CASSLEGWTGGHTEAFF
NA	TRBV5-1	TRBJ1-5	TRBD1	TGCGCCAGCAGCTTGACAGGGACAGACGATCAGCCCCAGCATTTT	CASSLTGTDDQPQHF
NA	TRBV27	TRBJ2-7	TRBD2	TGTGCCAGCCGACTAGCGGGAGGTTCAGGCGAGCAGTACTTC	CASRLAGGSGEQYF